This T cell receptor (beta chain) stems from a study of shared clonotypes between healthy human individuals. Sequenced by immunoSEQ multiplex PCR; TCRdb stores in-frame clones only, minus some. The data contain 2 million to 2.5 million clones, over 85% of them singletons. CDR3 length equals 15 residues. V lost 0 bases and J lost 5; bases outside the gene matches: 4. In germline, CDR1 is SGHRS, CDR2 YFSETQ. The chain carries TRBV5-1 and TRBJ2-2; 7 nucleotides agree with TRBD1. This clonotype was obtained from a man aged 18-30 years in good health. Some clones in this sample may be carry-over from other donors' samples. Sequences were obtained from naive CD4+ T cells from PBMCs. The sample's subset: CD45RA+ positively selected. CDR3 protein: CASSLVWDRTGELFF. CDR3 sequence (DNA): TGCGCCAGCAGCTTGGTTTGGGACAGAACCGGGGAGCTGTTTTTT.